Each of the 6 T cell receptor beta chains below was sequenced from the same sample in a study of cytomegalovirus exposure and HLA in healthy donors. Profiling relied on immunoSEQ multiplex PCR, and the TCRdb table lists in-frame clones only, not all of them. This table has approximately 50,000 clones, 88% appearing once. Material for sequencing was PBMCs. These receptors all stem from a woman aged 30 to 39 in good health and CMV-seronegative.

The chain recombines TRBV29-1 with TRBJ2-7, with D tentatively TRBD2 (5 bases). V was clipped by 6 bases and J by 0 bases, with 12 bases between them. The CDR3 loop spans 13 amino acids. Germline V gene data show CDR1 as SQVTM and CDR2 as ANQGSEA. The CDR3 DNA sequence: TGCAGCGTCGGGATTGGGAGCTCCTACGAGCAGTACTTC. It translates to CSVGIGSSYEQYF.

V and J are TRBV18 and TRBJ1-2, with D tentatively TRBD1 (5 bases). V was clipped by 0 bases and J by 3 bases, with 11 bases between them. The germline V gene encodes CDR1 KGHSH and CDR2 LQKENI. The CDR3 runs to 15 residues. Here the CDR3 reads CASSPPAGLDYGYTF. CDR3 DNA: TGTGCCAGCTCACCACCCGCAGGGTTGGACTATGGCTACACCTTC. The full variable domain, its missing parts supplied by reference TRBV18 and TRBJ1-2, is NAGVMQNPRHLVRRRGQEARLRCSPMKGHSHVYWYRQLPEEGLKFMVYLQKENIIDESGMPKERFSAEFPKEGPSILRIQQVVRGDSAAYFCASSPPAGLDYGYTFGSGTRLTVV.

This chain joins TRBV27 and TRBJ2-1, with a tentative D call TRBD2 (6 bases). The CDR3 is 12 residues long. Germline CDR1 is MNHEY and CDR2 is SMNVEV (reference sequence). The V and J ends lost 3 bases and 6 bases respectively, with 6 bases between them. Here the CDR3 DNA reads TGTGCCAGCAGTTTGGAGGGCAATGAGCAGTTCTTC. Protein sequence: CASSLEGNEQFF.

The rearrangement joins TRBV29-1 to TRBJ1-4; D gene uncertain. The CDR3 runs 13 residues. CDR1 and CDR2 (germline): SQVTM, ANQGSEA. V was clipped by 4 bases and J by 4 bases, with 10 bases between them. The CDR3 reads CSVARTNNEKLFF. The CDR3 DNA follows: TGCAGCGTTGCACGGACTAATAATGAAAAACTGTTTTTT.

The chain joins TRBV5-1 to TRBJ1-1, with 8 bases matching TRBD1. CDR1 is SGHRS, CDR2 YFSETQ, per germline. This CDR3 contains 14 residues. V lost 4 bases, J lost 5 bases, and 7 bases stayed unmatched. CDR3 protein: CASSQLDRETEAFF. Here the CDR3 DNA reads TGCGCCAGCAGCCAATTGGACAGGGAAACTGAAGCTTTCTTT.

This chain links TRBV11-2 with TRBJ2-6; TRBD1 matches at 7 bases. Trimming cost V 1 base and J 0 bases; bases outside gene matches: 9. The CDR3 spans 19 residues. Germline CDR1 reads SGHAT; CDR2 reads FQNNGV. CDR3 sequence (DNA): TGTGCCAGCAGCTTAGTAGCAGGGGGTAAGTCCTCTGGGGCCAACGTCCTGACTTTC. Translated: CASSLVAGGKSSGANVLTF.